This record concerns one TCR beta chain sequence. Its antigen is still unknown. The study sampled nominally healthy donors, though unrecorded immune exposures were likely. This entry comes from a study of cytomegalovirus exposure and HLA in healthy donors. Regarding the study as a whole: V- and J-gene trimming of TCR beta was linked (in a later analysis) to a missense DCLRE1C variant.

The PCR had 60 Vbeta and 13 Jbeta primers. The protocol was immunoSEQ multiplex PCR, while the TCRdb copy is restricted to in-frame clones and leaves out a portion. The sample lists under 200,000 clones, about 68% seen once, with over 1.3% in the top ten. The sequence was collected from a man aged 18 to 30 in good health and CMV-seronegative. The source material was PBMCs.

In nucleotides, the CDR3 is TGTGCCTGGAGTGACATGGACACTGCGATTGGCGAAGCTTTCTTT. Protein product: CAWSDMDTAIGEAFF. The rearrangement uses TRBV30 and TRBJ1-1; possible D gene TRBD1, 5 bases. The CDR3 spans 15 residues. Trimming took 1 base from V and 8 from J, leaving 20 bases between them. Germline CDR1 is GTSNPN and CDR2 is SVGIG (reference sequence).